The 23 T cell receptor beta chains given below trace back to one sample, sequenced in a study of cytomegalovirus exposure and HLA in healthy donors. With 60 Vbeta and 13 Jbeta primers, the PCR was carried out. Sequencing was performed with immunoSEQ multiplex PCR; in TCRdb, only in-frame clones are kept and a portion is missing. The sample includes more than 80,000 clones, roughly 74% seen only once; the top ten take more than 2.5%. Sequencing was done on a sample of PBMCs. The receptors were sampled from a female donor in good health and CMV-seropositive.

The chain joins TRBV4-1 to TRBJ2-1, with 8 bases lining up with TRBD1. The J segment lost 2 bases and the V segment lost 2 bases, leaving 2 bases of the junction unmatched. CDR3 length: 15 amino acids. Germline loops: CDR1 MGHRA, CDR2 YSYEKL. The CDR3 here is CASSQRQGPYNEQFF. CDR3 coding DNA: TGCGCCAGCAGCCAAAGACAGGGGCCCTACAATGAGCAGTTCTTC.

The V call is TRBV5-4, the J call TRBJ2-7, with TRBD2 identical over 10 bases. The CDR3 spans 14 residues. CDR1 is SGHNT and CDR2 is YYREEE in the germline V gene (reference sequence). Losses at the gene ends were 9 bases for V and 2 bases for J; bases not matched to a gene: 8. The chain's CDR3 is CATVSGRAPYEQYF. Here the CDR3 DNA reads TGTGCCACTGTAAGCGGGAGGGCCCCCTACGAGCAGTACTTC.

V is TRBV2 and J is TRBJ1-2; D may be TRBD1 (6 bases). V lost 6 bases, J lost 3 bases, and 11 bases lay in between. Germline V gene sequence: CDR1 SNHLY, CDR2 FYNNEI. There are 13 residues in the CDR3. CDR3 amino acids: CASSTGPDYGYTF. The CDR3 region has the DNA TGTGCCAGCAGCACAGGGCCCGACTATGGCTACACCTTC.

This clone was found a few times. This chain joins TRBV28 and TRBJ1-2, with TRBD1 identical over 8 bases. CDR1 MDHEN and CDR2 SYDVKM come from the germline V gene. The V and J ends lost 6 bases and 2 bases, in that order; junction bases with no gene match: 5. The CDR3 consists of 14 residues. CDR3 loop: CASRRRDRNYGYTF. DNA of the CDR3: TGTGCCAGCAGGCGCCGGGACAGGAACTATGGCTACACCTTC.

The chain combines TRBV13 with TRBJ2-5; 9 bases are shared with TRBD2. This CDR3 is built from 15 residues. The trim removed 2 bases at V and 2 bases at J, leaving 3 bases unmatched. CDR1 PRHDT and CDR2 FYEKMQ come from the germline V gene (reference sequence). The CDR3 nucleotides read TGTGCCAGCAGCTTATCTAGCGGGGATCAAGAGACCCAGTACTTC. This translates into CASSLSSGDQETQYF.

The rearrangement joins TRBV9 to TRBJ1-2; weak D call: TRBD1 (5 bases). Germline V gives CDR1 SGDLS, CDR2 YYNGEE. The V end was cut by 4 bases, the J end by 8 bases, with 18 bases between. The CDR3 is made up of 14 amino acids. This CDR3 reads CASSPQVGGTGYTF. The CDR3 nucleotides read TGTGCCAGCAGCCCCCAGGTGGGGGGGACGGGCTACACCTTC. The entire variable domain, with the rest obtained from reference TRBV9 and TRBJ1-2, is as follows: DSGVTQTPKHLITATGQRVTLRCSPRSGDLSVYWYQQSLDQGLQFLIQYYNGEERAKGNILERFSAQQFPDLHSELNLSSLELGDSALYFCASSPQVGGTGYTFGSGTRLTVV.

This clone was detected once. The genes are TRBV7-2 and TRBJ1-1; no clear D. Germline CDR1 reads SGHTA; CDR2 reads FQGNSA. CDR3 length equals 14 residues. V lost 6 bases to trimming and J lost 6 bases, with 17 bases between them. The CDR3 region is CASSPTRAGAEAFF. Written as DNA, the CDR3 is TGTGCCAGCAGTCCAACCCGAGCGGGCGCTGAAGCTTTCTTT. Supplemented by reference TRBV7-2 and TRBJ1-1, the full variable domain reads GAGVSQSPSNKVTEKGKDVELRCDPISGHTALYWYRQSLGQGLEFLIYFQGNSAPDKSGLPSDRFSAERTGGSVSTLTIQRTQQEDSAVYLCASSPTRAGAEAFFGQGTRLTVV.

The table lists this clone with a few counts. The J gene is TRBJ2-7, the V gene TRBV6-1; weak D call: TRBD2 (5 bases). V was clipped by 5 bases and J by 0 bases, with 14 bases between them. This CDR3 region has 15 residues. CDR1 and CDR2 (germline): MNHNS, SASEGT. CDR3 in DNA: TGTGCCAGCAGTCTCAGGCGCACTAGCTCCTACGAGCAGTACTTC. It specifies CASSLRRTSSYEQYF.

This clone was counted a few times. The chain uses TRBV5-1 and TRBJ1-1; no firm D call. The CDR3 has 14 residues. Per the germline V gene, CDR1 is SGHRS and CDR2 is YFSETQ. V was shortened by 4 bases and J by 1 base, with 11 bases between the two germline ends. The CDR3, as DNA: TGCGCCAGCAGCCCCGCCAGATGGAACACTGAAGCTTTCTTT. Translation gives CASSPARWNTEAFF.

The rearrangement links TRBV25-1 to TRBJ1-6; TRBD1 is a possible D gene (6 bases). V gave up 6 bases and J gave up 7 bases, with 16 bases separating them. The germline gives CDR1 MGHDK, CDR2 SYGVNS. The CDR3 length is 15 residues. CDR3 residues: CASSPFMQGNSPLHF. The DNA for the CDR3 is TGTGCCAGCAGCCCTTTTATGCAGGGGAATTCACCCCTCCACTTT. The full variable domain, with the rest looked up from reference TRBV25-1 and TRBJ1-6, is EADIYQTPRYLVIGTGKKITLECSQTMGHDKMYWYQQDPGMELHLIHYSYGVNSTEKGDLSSESTVSRIRTEHFPLTLESARPSHTSQYLCASSPFMQGNSPLHFGNGTRLTVT.

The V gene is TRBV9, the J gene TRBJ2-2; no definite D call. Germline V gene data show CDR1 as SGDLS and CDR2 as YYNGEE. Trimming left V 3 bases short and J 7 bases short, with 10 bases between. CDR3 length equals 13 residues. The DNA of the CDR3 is TGTGCCAGCAGCGACTTGAGTGACGGGGAGCTGTTTTTT. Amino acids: CASSDLSDGELFF.

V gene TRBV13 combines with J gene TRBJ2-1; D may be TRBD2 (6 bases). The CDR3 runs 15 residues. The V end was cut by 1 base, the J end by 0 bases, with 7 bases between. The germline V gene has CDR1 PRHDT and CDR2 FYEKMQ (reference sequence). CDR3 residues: CASSLAGSSYNEQFF. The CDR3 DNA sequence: TGTGCCAGCAGCTTAGCCGGGAGCTCCTACAATGAGCAGTTCTTC.

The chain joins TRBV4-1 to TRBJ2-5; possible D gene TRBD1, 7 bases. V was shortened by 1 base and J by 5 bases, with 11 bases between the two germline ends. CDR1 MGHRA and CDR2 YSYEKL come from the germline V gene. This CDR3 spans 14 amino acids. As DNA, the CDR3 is TGCGCCAGCAGCCAAGCGACAGGGAGGGAGACCCAGTACTTC. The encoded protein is CASSQATGRETQYF.

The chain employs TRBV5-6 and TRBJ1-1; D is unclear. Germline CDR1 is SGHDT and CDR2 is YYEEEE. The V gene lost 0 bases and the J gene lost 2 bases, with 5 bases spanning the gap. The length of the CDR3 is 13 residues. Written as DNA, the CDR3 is TGTGCCAGCAGCTTGGTAGTTAACACTGAAGCTTTCTTT. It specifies CASSLVVNTEAFF.

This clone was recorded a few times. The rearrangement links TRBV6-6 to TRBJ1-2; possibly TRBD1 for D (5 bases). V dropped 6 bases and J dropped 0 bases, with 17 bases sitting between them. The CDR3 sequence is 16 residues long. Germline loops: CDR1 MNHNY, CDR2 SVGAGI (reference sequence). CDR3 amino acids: CASRARDLYSNYGYTF. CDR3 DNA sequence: TGTGCCAGCAGGGCAAGGGACTTGTACTCTAACTATGGCTACACCTTC.

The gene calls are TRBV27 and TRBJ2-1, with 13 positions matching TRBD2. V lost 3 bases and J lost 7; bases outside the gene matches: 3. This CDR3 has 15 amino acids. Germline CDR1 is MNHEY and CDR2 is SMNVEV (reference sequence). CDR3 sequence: CASSFGTSGINEQFF. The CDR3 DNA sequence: TGTGCCAGCAGTTTCGGGACTAGCGGGATAAATGAGCAGTTCTTC.

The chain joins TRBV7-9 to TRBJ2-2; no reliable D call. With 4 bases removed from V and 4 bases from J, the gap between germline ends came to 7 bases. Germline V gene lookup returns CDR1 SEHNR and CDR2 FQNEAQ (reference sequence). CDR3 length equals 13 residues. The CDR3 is CASSSRFTGELFF. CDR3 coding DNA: TGTGCCAGCAGCTCACGGTTCACCGGGGAGCTGTTTTTT.

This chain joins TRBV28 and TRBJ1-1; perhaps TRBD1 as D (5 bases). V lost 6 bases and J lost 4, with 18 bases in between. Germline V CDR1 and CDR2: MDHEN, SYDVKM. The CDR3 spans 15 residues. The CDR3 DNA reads TGTGCCAGCAGATCTGGGGCCTCCCCCGCCACTGAAGCTTTCTTT. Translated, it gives CASRSGASPATEAFF.

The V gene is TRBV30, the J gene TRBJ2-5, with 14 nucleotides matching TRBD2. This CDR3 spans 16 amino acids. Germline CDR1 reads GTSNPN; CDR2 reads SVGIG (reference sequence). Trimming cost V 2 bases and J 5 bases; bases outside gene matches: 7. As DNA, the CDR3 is TGTGCCTGGAGTCTGCGACTAGCGGGGGGGCTGGAGACCCAGTACTTC. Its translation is CAWSLRLAGGLETQYF.

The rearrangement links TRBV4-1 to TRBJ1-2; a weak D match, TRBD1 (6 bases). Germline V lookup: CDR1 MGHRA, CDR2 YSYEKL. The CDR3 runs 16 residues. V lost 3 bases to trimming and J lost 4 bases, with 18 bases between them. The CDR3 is CASSQIPGDRGYGYTF. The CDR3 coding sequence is TGCGCCAGCAGCCAGATTCCAGGGGACCGGGGCTATGGCTACACCTTC.

The CDR3 bases are TGTGCCAGCGGCAGGCGACCCTACGAGCAGTACTTC. It translates to CASGRRPYEQYF. The V and J genes are TRBV27 and TRBJ2-7; D is undetermined. This CDR3 is 12 amino acids long. Trimming stripped 8 bases from V and 2 bases from J, with 10 bases between. Germline CDR1 reads MNHEY; CDR2 reads SMNVEV (reference sequence).

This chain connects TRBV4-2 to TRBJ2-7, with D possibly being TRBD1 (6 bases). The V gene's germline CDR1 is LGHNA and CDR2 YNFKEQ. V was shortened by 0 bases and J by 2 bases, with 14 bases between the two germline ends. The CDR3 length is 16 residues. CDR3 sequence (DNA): TGTGCCAGCAGCCAAGATAGGTCCGACAGGCCCTACGAGCAGTACTTC. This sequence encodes CASSQDRSDRPYEQYF.

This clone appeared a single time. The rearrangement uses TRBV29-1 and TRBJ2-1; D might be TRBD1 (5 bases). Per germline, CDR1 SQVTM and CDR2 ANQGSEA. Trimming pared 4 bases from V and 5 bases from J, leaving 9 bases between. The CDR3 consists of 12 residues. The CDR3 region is CSVADTNNEQFF. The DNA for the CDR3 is TGCAGCGTTGCGGACACCAACAATGAGCAGTTCTTC.